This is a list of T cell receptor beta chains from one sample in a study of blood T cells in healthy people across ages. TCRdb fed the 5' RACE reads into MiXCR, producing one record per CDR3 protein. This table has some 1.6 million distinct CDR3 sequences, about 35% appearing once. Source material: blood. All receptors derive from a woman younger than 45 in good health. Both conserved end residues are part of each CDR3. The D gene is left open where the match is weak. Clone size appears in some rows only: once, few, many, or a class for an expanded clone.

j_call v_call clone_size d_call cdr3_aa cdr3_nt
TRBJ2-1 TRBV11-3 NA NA CASSDTSPHEQFF TGTGCCAGCAGCGATACTAGCCCCCATGAGCAGTTCTTC
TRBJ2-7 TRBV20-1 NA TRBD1 CSALDRGGSKNVQYF TGCAGTGCCCTCGACAGGGGGGGGTCCAAAAACGTTCAGTACTTC
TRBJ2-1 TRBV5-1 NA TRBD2 CASSPGRGGAPEQFF TGCGCCAGCAGCCCGGGACGCGGGGGGGCTCCTGAGCAGTTCTTC
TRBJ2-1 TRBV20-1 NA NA CSASAGSYNEQFF TGCAGTGCGAGTGCGGGTTCCTACAATGAGCAGTTCTTC
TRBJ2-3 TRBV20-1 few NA CSARVASVPDTQYF TGCAGTGCTAGGGTGGCCAGCGTCCCAGATACGCAGTATTTT
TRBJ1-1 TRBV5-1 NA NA CASSLEQGITEAFF TGCGCCAGCAGCCTAGAACAAGGTATCACTGAAGCTTTCTTT
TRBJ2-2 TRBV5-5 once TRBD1 CASRGTGDTRELFF TGTGCCAGCAGAGGGACAGGGGACACCAGGGAGCTGTTTTTT
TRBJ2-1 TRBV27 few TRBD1 CASSFTGGADNEQFF TGTGCCAGCAGTTTCACAGGGGGCGCAGACAATGAGCAGTTCTTC
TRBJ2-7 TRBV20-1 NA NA CSARGISYKQYF TGCAGTGCTAGAGGGATTTCCTACAAGCAGTACTTC
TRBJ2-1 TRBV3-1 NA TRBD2 CASSQGLEVPEQFF TGTGCCAGCAGCCAGGGACTAGAAGTCCCTGAGCAGTTCTTC
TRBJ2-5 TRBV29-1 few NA CSATRETQYF TGCAGCGCTACTAGGGAGACCCAGTACTTC
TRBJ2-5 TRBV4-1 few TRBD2 CAGSHPKPGLAGGHETQYF TGCGCCGGCAGCCATCCCAAACCCGGACTAGCGGGGGGGCACGAGACCCAGTACTTC
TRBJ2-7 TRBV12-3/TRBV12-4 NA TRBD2 CASSLAPRTSGAYEQYF TGTGCCAGCAGTTTAGCCCCCCGGACTAGCGGGGCTTACGAGCAGTACTTC
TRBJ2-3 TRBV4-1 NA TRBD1 CASSQVGTATDTQYF TGCGCCAGCAGCCAAGTTGGGACAGCGACAGATACGCAGTATTTT
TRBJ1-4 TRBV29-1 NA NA CSVEPRVGEKLFF TGCAGCGTTGAACCTCGGGTCGGGGAAAAACTGTTTTTT
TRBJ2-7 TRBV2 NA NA CASTAGSGSYEQYF TGTGCCAGCACGGCGGGATCAGGTTCCTACGAGCAGTACTTC
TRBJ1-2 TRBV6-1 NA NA CASKLRGNIGYTF TGTGCCAGCAAGCTGAGGGGAAACATAGGCTACACCTTC
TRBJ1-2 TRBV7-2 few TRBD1 CASSFDRDNGYTF TGTGCCAGCAGCTTTGACAGGGATAATGGCTACACCTTC
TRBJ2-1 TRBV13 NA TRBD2 CASSSGLAEYNEQFF TGTGCCAGCAGCTCAGGACTAGCGGAGTACAATGAGCAGTTCTTC
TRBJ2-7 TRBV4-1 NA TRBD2 CASSQEAGGLMDLYEQYF TGCGCCAGCAGCCAAGAAGCGGGAGGGCTAATGGATCTCTACGAGCAGTACTTC
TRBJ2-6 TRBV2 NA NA CASATSGANVLTF TGTGCCAGTGCCACCTCTGGGGCCAACGTCCTGACTTTC
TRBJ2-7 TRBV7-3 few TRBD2 CASSLTKAGDYEQYF TGTGCCAGCAGCTTAACGAAAGCGGGGGACTACGAGCAGTACTTC
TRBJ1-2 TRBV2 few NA CASSEAAEGYTF TGTGCCAGCAGTGAAGCGGCGGAGGGCTACACCTTC
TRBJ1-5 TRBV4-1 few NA CASSQDVGQGINQPQHF TGCGCCAGCAGCCAAGATGTTGGGCAGGGGATTAATCAGCCCCAGCATTTT
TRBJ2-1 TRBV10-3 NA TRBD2 CAISELAGGYNEQFF TGTGCCATCAGTGAGCTAGCGGGGGGATACAATGAGCAGTTCTTC
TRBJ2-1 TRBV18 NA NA CASSGELWGDSYNEQFF TGTGCCAGCTCCGGTGAGTTGTGGGGAGACTCCTACAATGAGCAGTTCTTC
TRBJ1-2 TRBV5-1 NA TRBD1 CASSWGQDNYGYTF TGCGCCAGCAGCTGGGGACAGGATAACTATGGCTACACCTTC
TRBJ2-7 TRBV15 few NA CATSRDRPNLSYEQYF TGTGCCACCAGCAGAGATCGTCCAAACCTCTCCTACGAGCAGTACTTC
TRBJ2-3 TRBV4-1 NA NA CASSQDPLTDTQYF TGCGCCAGCAGCCAAGACCCGTTGACAGATACGCAGTATTTT
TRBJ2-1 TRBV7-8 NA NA CASSPRSGAYYNEQFF TGTGCCAGCAGCCCGCGTTCGGGAGCGTACTACAATGAGCAGTTCTTC
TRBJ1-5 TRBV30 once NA CAWNSRGRLQPQHF TGTGCCTGGAATTCGCGGGGGAGGCTTCAGCCCCAGCATTTT
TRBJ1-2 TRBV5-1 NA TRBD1 CASTIGDRDSGGYTF TGCGCCAGCACCATTGGCGACAGGGACTCTGGGGGCTACACCTTC
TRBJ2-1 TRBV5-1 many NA CASSFLGIGDSLYNEQFF TGCGCCAGCAGCTTTCTGGGGATCGGGGACTCCCTGTACAATGAGCAGTTCTTC
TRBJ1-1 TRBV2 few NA CASTFGQPNRMNTEAFF TGTGCCAGCACCTTCGGACAGCCAAACAGAATGAACACTGAAGCTTTCTTT
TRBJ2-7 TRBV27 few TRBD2 CASSSWTSGRGEQYF TGTGCCAGCAGTTCCTGGACTAGCGGGAGAGGCGAGCAGTACTTC
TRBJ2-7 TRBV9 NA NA CASSVVVERSEQYF TGTGCCAGCAGCGTAGTAGTGGAGCGGTCCGAGCAGTACTTC
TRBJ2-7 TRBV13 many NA CASSLGLSGPSYEQYF TGTGCCAGCAGCTTAGGCCTGAGCGGGCCCTCCTACGAGCAGTACTTC
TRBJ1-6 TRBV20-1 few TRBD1 CSALDPGQSNSPLHF TGCAGTGCTTTAGATCCGGGACAGTCGAATTCACCCCTCCACTTT
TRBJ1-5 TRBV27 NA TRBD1 CASRVSDRAQPQHF TGTGCCAGCAGGGTGTCCGACAGGGCTCAGCCCCAGCATTTT
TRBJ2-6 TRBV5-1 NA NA CASSEGFPGANVLTF TGCGCCAGCAGCGAAGGGTTCCCCGGGGCCAACGTCCTGACTTTC
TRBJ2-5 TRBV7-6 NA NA CASSLRGGEPETQYF TGTGCCAGCAGCTTAAGAGGAGGAGAACCAGAGACCCAGTACTTC
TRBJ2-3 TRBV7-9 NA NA CASVGGPGDTQYF TGTGCCAGTGTTGGAGGGCCGGGAGATACGCAGTATTTT
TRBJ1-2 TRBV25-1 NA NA CASSAYTGDYGYTF TGTGCCAGCAGTGCCTATACGGGGGATTATGGCTACACCTTC
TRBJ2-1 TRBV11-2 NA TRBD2 CASGGLAGGNSYNEQFF TGTGCCAGCGGGGGACTAGCGGGGGGGAACTCCTACAATGAGCAGTTCTTC
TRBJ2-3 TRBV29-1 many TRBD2 CSLGLAGDTQYF TGCAGCTTAGGACTAGCTGGAGATACGCAGTATTTT
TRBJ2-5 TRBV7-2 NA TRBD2 CASSLGLAGVVMKETQYF TGTGCCAGCAGCTTAGGGTTAGCGGGAGTGGTGATGAAGGAGACCCAGTACTTC
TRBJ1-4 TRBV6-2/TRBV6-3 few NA CASSSRQEKLFF TGTGCCAGCAGTTCGCGGCAGGAAAAACTGTTTTTT
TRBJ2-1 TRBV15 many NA CATSSRLLPDEQFF TGTGCCACCAGCAGTAGACTACTGCCCGATGAGCAGTTCTTC
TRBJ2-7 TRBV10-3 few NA CAISERGAIYEQYF TGTGCCATCAGTGAGCGGGGGGCTATCTACGAGCAGTACTTC
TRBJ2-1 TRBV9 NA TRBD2 CASSALTASGRGLQFF TGTGCCAGCAGCGCCCTGACTGCCAGCGGGAGGGGGTTGCAGTTCTTC
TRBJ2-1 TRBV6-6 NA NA CTSSPQTSNYNEQFF TGTACCAGCAGTCCACAAACTAGCAACTACAATGAGCAGTTCTTC
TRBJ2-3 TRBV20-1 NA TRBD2 CSAHKLAGFIGTQYF TGCAGTGCTCATAAACTAGCGGGGTTCATCGGTACGCAGTATTTT
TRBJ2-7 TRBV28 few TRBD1 CASSSGTVGEQYF TGTGCCAGCAGTTCCGGGACAGTAGGCGAGCAGTACTTC
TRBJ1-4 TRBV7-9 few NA CASSEVGAANEKLFF TGTGCCAGCAGCGAAGTAGGGGCCGCAAATGAAAAACTGTTTTTT
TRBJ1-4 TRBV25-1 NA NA CASATWEVGEKLFF TGTGCCAGCGCGACGTGGGAAGTGGGTGAAAAACTGTTTTTT
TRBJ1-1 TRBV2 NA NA CASSEDFEAFF TGTGCCAGCAGTGAAGACTTTGAAGCTTTCTTT
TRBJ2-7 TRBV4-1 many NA CASSQGDYSYEQYF TGTGCCAGCAGCCAGGGAGACTACTCCTACGAGCAGTACTTC
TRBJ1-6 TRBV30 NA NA CAWSGEGGGNSPLHF TGTGCCTGGAGTGGCGAGGGGGGAGGTAATTCACCCCTCCACTTT
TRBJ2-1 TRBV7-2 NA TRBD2 CASSSLAGPNEQFF TGTGCCAGCAGCTCCCTAGCGGGACCAAATGAGCAGTTCTTC